Below are 16 T cell receptor beta chains sequenced from a single sample in a study of T-cell reconstitution after alpha-beta-depleted transplantation in children. Preparation of the TCRbeta library was carried out with unique molecular identifiers. Using its own MiXCR run on the PCR reads, TCRdb lists one record per CDR3 protein. The sample holds approximately 500,000 distinct CDR3 sequences, 25% to 30% seen once. The sequenced sample was PBMCs, obtained before TCRalphabeta/CD19-depleted stem cell transplant. The receptor source for this set is a boy in the first two years of life with Wiskott-Aldrich syndrome, due to receive a stem cell transplant.

This clonotype was detected a few times. The chain is built from TRBV4-1 and TRBJ2-7; the D is unclear. Deletions cut 1 base from V and 8 bases from J, with 12 bases between. The CDR3 totals 13 residues. Germline CDR1 and CDR2: MGHRA and YSYEKL. In nucleotides, the CDR3 is TGCGCCAGCAGCCAAGCGATTCCCCGCCAGCAGTACTTC. This sequence encodes CASSQAIPRQQYF.

This clonotype came up a few times. The chain has TRBV20-1 and TRBJ2-1; D perhaps matches TRBD1 (6 bases). Per germline, CDR1 DFQATT and CDR2 SNEGSKA (reference sequence). This CDR3 spans 15 amino acids. Trimming left V 5 bases short and J 0 bases short, with 14 bases between. This CDR3 is CSAVTGTRSYNEQFF. The CDR3 region has the DNA TGCAGTGCTGTTACCGGGACACGCTCCTACAATGAGCAGTTCTTC.

This clonotype was counted between two and nine times. J is TRBJ1-2 and V is TRBV10-3; no definite D call. This CDR3 has 13 residues. Trimming shortened V by 7 bases and J by 2 bases, and 11 bases separated the two germline ends. The germline CDR1 and CDR2 sequences are ENHRY and SYGVKD. The CDR3 sequence is CAITERGNYGYTF. Written as DNA, the CDR3 is TGTGCCATCACCGAGAGAGGCAACTATGGCTACACCTTC.

This rearrangement joins TRBV5-6 to TRBJ2-7; no clear D. V was cut by 2 bases and J by 3 bases, with 9 bases left in between. Germline lookup yields CDR1 SGHDT and CDR2 YYEEEE. This CDR3 comprises 13 residues. CDR3 loop: CASSFKGNYEQYF. The CDR3 DNA sequence: TGTGCCAGCAGCTTTAAGGGAAACTACGAGCAGTACTTC.

This clonotype has just a few counts. The chain uses TRBV7-9 and TRBJ1-2; D gene ambiguous. Trimming left V 1 base short and J 7 bases short, with 7 bases between. The length of the CDR3 is 12 residues. In germline, CDR1 is SEHNR, CDR2 FQNEAQ (reference sequence). The CDR3 DNA is TGTGCCAGCAGCTTAGAGGAGCGTGGCTACACCTTC. Translation gives CASSLEERGYTF.

This chain joins TRBV5-1 and TRBJ1-1, with D hard to call. The V and J ends lost 0 bases and 0 bases respectively, with 6 bases between them. Looked up from germline, CDR1 is SGHRS and CDR2 is YFSETQ. The length of the CDR3 is 14 residues. Here the CDR3 reads CASSLDPVNTEAFF. The CDR3, as DNA: TGCGCCAGCAGCTTGGATCCGGTGAACACTGAAGCTTTCTTT.

This chain uses TRBV20-1 with TRBJ2-1; TRBD2 matches 10 bases. Germline V gene data show CDR1 as DFQATT and CDR2 as SNEGSKA (reference sequence). The CDR3 covers 19 residues. The V gene end was trimmed by 0 bases and the J gene end by 10 bases; junction bases not matched to a gene: 21. CDR3 sequence (DNA): TGCAGTGCTAGAGATCCAAGGCTAGCGGGAGAGATGGCCTTGGGGGAGCAGTTCTTC. This encodes CSARDPRLAGEMALGEQFF.

V is TRBV12-3 or TRBV12-4 and J is TRBJ2-1; TRBD2 matches at 8 bases. CDR3 size: 19 residues. V lost 8 bases, J lost 6 bases, and 24 bases stayed unmatched. The CDR3 DNA reads TGTGCCAGCTGGCCTTACGGGACTAGTAGGTATACGCGGCCCAATGAGCAGTTCTTC. Its protein product is CASWPYGTSRYTRPNEQFF.

This clonotype appeared a few times. This chain connects TRBV6-1 to TRBJ2-1; 7 bases align to TRBD2. This CDR3 has 15 amino acids. Germline V gives CDR1 MNHNS, CDR2 SASEGT. V trimming: 5 bases; J trimming: 8 bases; junction bases outside the gene matches: 12. The CDR3, as DNA: TGTGCCAGCAGTCCCAAGACTAGCCTGGTAGATGAGCAGTTCTTC. Translation gives CASSPKTSLVDEQFF.

The J gene is TRBJ2-1, the V gene TRBV5-1, with TRBD2 matching 9 bases. V was clipped by 3 bases and J by 4 bases; unmatched bases: 8. The CDR3 is 16 amino acids. The germline V gene encodes CDR1 SGHRS and CDR2 YFSETQ. This chain's CDR3 is CASSSPTSGLYNEQFF. The CDR3 DNA reads TGCGCCAGCAGCTCACCGACTAGCGGACTATACAATGAGCAGTTCTTC.

V gene TRBV5-1 combines with J gene TRBJ2-7; D not resolved. Deletions cut 0 bases from V and 2 bases from J, with 21 bases between. The CDR3 consists of 18 residues. Per the germline V gene, CDR1 is SGHRS and CDR2 is YFSETQ. CDR3 region: CASSLDVGSSWETYEQYF. DNA of the CDR3: TGCGCCAGCAGCTTGGATGTAGGTTCCTCCTGGGAAACCTACGAGCAGTACTTC.

This clonotype was counted only a few times. The chain links TRBV20-1 to TRBJ2-1, with D possibly matching TRBD2 (6 bases). The germline gives CDR1 DFQATT, CDR2 SNEGSKA (reference sequence). Trimming removed 3 bases at V and 4 bases at J, with 10 bases between. The CDR3 extends over 13 amino acids. CDR3 sequence: CSASTSRYNEQFF. The CDR3 nucleotides are TGCAGTGCTAGTACTAGCAGATACAATGAGCAGTTCTTC.

On this clonotype itself: A much bigger clone sits one base away, suggesting this may be a read error. The chain combines TRBV20-1 with TRBJ2-5, with 14 bases that match TRBD2. The CDR3 has 16 amino acids. V lost 6 bases and J lost 11; bases outside the gene matches: 17. The germline CDR1 and CDR2 sequences are DFQATT and SNEGSKA (reference sequence). The DNA of the CDR3 is TGCAGTGCGCCTCGGACTAGCGGGAGGCCAAGGGATGAGCAGTACTTC. This codes for CSAPRTSGRPRDEQYF.

This sequence joins TRBV5-1 and TRBJ1-1; 7 positions agree with TRBD1. V shed 1 base and J 2 bases; nucleotides not matched to a gene: 5. This CDR3 is built from 15 residues. The V gene's germline CDR1 is SGHRS and CDR2 YFSETQ. The CDR3 spells CASSLWGQPNTEAFF. CDR3 DNA sequence: TGCGCCAGCAGCTTGTGGGGACAGCCTAACACTGAAGCTTTCTTT.

This clonotype was picked up a small number of times. The chain employs TRBV20-1 and TRBJ2-1, with D maybe TRBD2 (6 bases). CDR3 length: 15 residues. The germline V gene has CDR1 DFQATT and CDR2 SNEGSKA (reference sequence). Trimming removed 2 bases from V and 4 bases from J, with 15 bases in between. The CDR3 reads CSARPGRSWYNEQFF. The CDR3 coding sequence is TGCAGTGCTAGACCCGGGAGAAGCTGGTACAATGAGCAGTTCTTC.

This CDR3 reads CAWPISILAGDNEQFF. DNA for the CDR3: TGTGCCTGGCCTATATCTATTCTAGCGGGGGACAATGAGCAGTTCTTC. This chain connects TRBV30 to TRBJ2-1; 10 bases fit TRBD2. V dropped 5 bases and J dropped 5; count of bases not matched to a gene: 12. This CDR3 is 16 amino acids long. Germline-derived CDR1 and CDR2 are GTSNPN and SVGIG (reference sequence).